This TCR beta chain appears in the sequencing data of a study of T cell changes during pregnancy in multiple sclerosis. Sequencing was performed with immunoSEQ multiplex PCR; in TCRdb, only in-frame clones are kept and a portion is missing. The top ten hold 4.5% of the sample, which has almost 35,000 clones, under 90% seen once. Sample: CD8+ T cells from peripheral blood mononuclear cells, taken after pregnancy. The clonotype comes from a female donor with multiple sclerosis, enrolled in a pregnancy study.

CDR3 sequence reads: CASSYGEGNDSPLHF. CDR3 bases: TGCGCCAGCAGCTACGGGGAGGGAAATGATTCACCCCTCCACTTT. The J gene is TRBJ1-6, the V gene TRBV5-1, with D unclear. This CDR3 region has 15 residues. Looked up from germline, CDR1 is SGHRS and CDR2 is YFSETQ. Trimming took off 3 bases at V and 8 bases at J, with 15 bases between the two ends.